These T cell receptor beta chains were read from a single sample in a study of response to subunit inactivated influenza vaccine. TCRdb reanalysed the RT-PCR reads using MiXCR and keeps one entry per CDR3 protein. The sample records about 620,000 distinct CDR3 sequences, 11% being singletons. This sample also belongs to another study, concerning T cells expressing NK-cell markers.

This sample comprised PBMCs from blood, obtained on the day of vaccination. Source of these receptors: a man aged 45-65 years who received an inactivated influenza vaccine. The CDR3 runs from the conserved cysteine through the conserved F or W. Each record gives: V gene, J gene, D gene, clone size, CDR3 DNA, CDR3 protein. A D gene is named only where the DNA matches it firmly. Clone size appears in some rows only: once, few, many, or a class for an expanded clone.

>TRBV6-2/TRBV6-3|TRBJ2-6|NA|NA
TGTGCCAGCAGCCGCTTTATCTCTGGGGCCAACGTCCTGACTTTC
CASSRFISGANVLTF
>TRBV4-3|TRBJ2-2|TRBD1|many
TGCGCCAGCAGCCACGGGACAGGATTGGCCGGGGAGCTGTTTTTT
CASSHGTGLAGELFF
>TRBV3-1|TRBJ2-1|TRBD1|many
TGTGCCAGCAGCCCCCGGGACAGGGGGTATGGTGAGCAGTTCTTC
CASSPRDRGYGEQFF
>TRBV15|TRBJ2-1|TRBD1|NA
TGTGCCACCAGCAGAGACCCCGGGACAGGGTCGGACAATGAGCAGTTCTTC
CATSRDPGTGSDNEQFF
>TRBV12-3/TRBV12-4|TRBJ1-2|NA|NA
TGTGCCAGCAGTTTAGCTGTAGGGGTTTATGGCTACACCTTC
CASSLAVGVYGYTF
>TRBV5-1|TRBJ2-1|TRBD1|NA
TGCGCCAGCAGCGTGGTGGGACAGGGGATTGGTGTGCAGTTCTTC
CASSVVGQGIGVQFF
>TRBV28|TRBJ2-5|TRBD1|few
TGTGCCAGCAGTACTCGGACAGGGGGCGAACGGGCCCAAGAGACCCAGTACTTC
CASSTRTGGERAQETQYF
>TRBV20-1|TRBJ2-3|NA|few
TGCAGGGGCGGCAGCACAGATACGCAGTATTTT
CRGGSTDTQYF
>TRBV14|TRBJ2-1|NA|NA
TGTGCCAGCAGCCAAGAAGTAGGGCGACGAAGGAATGAGCAGTTCTTC
CASSQEVGRRRNEQFF
>TRBV5-6|TRBJ1-5|TRBD1|NA
TGTGCCAGCAGCTTGGGACAGGGCCCATATAGCAATCAGCCCCAGCATTTT
CASSLGQGPYSNQPQHF
>TRBV9|TRBJ2-3|NA|many
TGTGCCAGCAGCGTCCGACAAACAGATACGCAGTATTTT
CASSVRQTDTQYF
>TRBV20-1|TRBJ2-3|TRBD2|few
TGCAGTGCTAGATTGCGGCGACTAGCGGGGGGGCCGAGCACAGATACGCAGTATTTT
CSARLRRLAGGPSTDTQYF
>TRBV6-5|TRBJ2-5|TRBD2|NA
TGTGCCAGCAGTTACTCACCTAGCGGGCAAGAGACCCAGTACTTC
CASSYSPSGQETQYF
>TRBV5-1|TRBJ2-1|NA|NA
TGCGCCAGCGGTGCACAGCTGAACAATGAGCAGTTCTTC
CASGAQLNNEQFF
>TRBV5-1|TRBJ2-2|NA|many
TGCGCCAGCAGCTTGTTGGGGGGACGCACCGGGGAGCTGTTTTTT
CASSLLGGRTGELFF
>TRBV20-1|TRBJ2-7|NA|few
TGCAGTGCTAGGCTGGGTAACTACTACGAGCAGTACTTC
CSARLGNYYEQYF
>TRBV20-1|TRBJ1-3|NA|few
TGCAGTGCTAGATCACAGGGAAACACCATATATTTT
CSARSQGNTIYF
>TRBV24-1|TRBJ2-3|NA|few
TGTGCCACCAGTGACCCAAGGACAGATACGCAGTATTTT
CATSDPRTDTQYF
>TRBV24-1|TRBJ2-1|TRBD1|NA
TGTGCCACCAGTGCAATGACCGGACAGGCCTCCTACAATGAGCAGTTCTTC
CATSAMTGQASYNEQFF
>TRBV28|TRBJ2-5|NA|many
TGTGCCAGCAGTCCCTGGAAGGGCTACCAAGAGACCCAGTACTTC
CASSPWKGYQETQYF
>TRBV7-2|TRBJ2-3|TRBD2|few
TGTGCCAGCAGCTTAGGGCTAGCGGGGGGATACAGGGGAGATACGCAGTATTTT
CASSLGLAGGYRGDTQYF
>TRBV3-1|TRBJ2-1|NA|NA
TGTGCCAGCAGCCAAGTCGGCCCAGGGAATGAGCAGTTCTTC
CASSQVGPGNEQFF
>TRBV4-1|TRBJ2-7|TRBD1|NA
TGCGCCAGCAGCCAGGGACAGTTTGAGCGGGAGCAGTACTTC
CASSQGQFEREQYF
>TRBV12-3/TRBV12-4|TRBJ2-3|TRBD2|few
TGTGCCAGCAGTTTAGGGGCGGGGGGGCAGTATTTT
CASSLGAGGQYF
>TRBV5-1|TRBJ1-6|TRBD1|few
TGCGCCAGCAGCTTCTCCCCGGGACAGGGGGCAATTAATTCACCCCTCCACTTT
CASSFSPGQGAINSPLHF
>TRBV13|TRBJ1-1|NA|many
TGTGCCAGCAGCTTCTATTCTAAGAACACTGAAGCTTTCTTT
CASSFYSKNTEAFF
>TRBV4-2|TRBJ2-2|NA|NA
TGTGCCAGCAGCCAAGATCGAATTGACGGGGAGCTGTTTTTT
CASSQDRIDGELFF
>TRBV7-9|TRBJ2-1|NA|many
TGTGCCAGCAGGAGGGGGGGATTCGGCAATGAGCAGTTCTTC
CASRRGGFGNEQFF
>TRBV5-1|TRBJ2-4|TRBD1|few
TGCGCCAGCAGCCTTCAGGGGGCAGCCAAAAACATTCAGTACTTC
CASSLQGAAKNIQYF
>TRBV7-2|TRBJ2-7|NA|NA
TGTGCCAGCAGCTTATTTCAGCGGGAGCAGTACTTC
CASSLFQREQYF
>TRBV3-1|TRBJ2-2|NA|NA
TGTGCCAGCAGCCAGCACCCGACGGGCACCGGGGAGCTGTTTTTT
CASSQHPTGTGELFF
>TRBV7-2|TRBJ2-2|NA|many
TGTGCCAGCAGCTTAGTGAGGGGAAACACCGGGGAGCTGTTTTTT
CASSLVRGNTGELFF
>TRBV6-1|TRBJ1-6|NA|few
TGTGCCAGCAGTACCCTTCCTACCTATAATTCACCCCTCCACTTT
CASSTLPTYNSPLHF
>TRBV20-1|TRBJ2-7|TRBD1|few
TGCAGTGCCAACCAACTCGCCCTCCGGGACAGGGAACCCCTTTACTACGAGCAGTACTTC
CSANQLALRDREPLYYEQYF
>TRBV18|TRBJ2-7|TRBD1|NA
TGTGCCAGCTCACACGGACAGGGGGCAAGCGAGCAGTACTTC
CASSHGQGASEQYF
>TRBV4-2|TRBJ1-2|NA|NA
TGTGCCAGCAGCCAAGACTCGAGTAACTATGGCTACACCTTC
CASSQDSSNYGYTF
>TRBV12-3/TRBV12-4|TRBJ2-7|NA|few
TGTGCCAGCAGACCTCAGCTCTCCTACGAGCAGTACTTC
CASRPQLSYEQYF
>TRBV29-1|TRBJ2-7|NA|many
TGCAGCGTTGAAGCCTCCCGCAGGGTCGGCGAGCAGTACTTC
CSVEASRRVGEQYF
>TRBV7-9|TRBJ2-3|TRBD2|NA
TGTGCCAGCAGCTACCCTCCTAGCGGACCCAGCACAGATACGCAGTATTTT
CASSYPPSGPSTDTQYF
>TRBV9|TRBJ2-1|TRBD2|few
TGTGCCAGCAGCGTCGGATCTAGCGGGTACAATGAGCAGTTCTTC
CASSVGSSGYNEQFF
>TRBV7-8|TRBJ2-7|TRBD1|few
TGTGCCAGCAGCCCTCGGACAGGGCCCTTCTACGAGCAGTACTTC
CASSPRTGPFYEQYF
>TRBV6-2/TRBV6-3|TRBJ2-7|TRBD2|NA
TGTGCCAGCAGGGGGACTAGCGGCCCCTACGAGCAGTACTTC
CASRGTSGPYEQYF
>TRBV14|TRBJ2-3|NA|few
TGTGCCAGCAGCCAAGGCGAGGACCCCACAGATACGCAGTATTTT
CASSQGEDPTDTQYF
>TRBV20-1|TRBJ2-2|TRBD2|NA
TGCAGTGCTAGCCCTAGCGGGAGGGGGACCGGGGAGCTGTTTTTT
CSASPSGRGTGELFF
>TRBV4-2|TRBJ2-3|TRBD1|NA
TGTGCCAGCAGCCTCCTACCCGAGGACAGGAGAAACACAGATACGCAGTATTTT
CASSLLPEDRRNTDTQYF
>TRBV12-3/TRBV12-4|TRBJ1-2|NA|NA
TGTGCCAGCAGTTTTGGTGGAGGGAGTGGGAGCTACACCTTC
CASSFGGGSGSYTF
>TRBV11-2|TRBJ2-1|TRBD2|once
TGTGCCAACAGCTGGCCCGTAGGGACTAGCGGGGGGTCCAATGAGCAGTTCTTC
CANSWPVGTSGGSNEQFF
>TRBV11-1|TRBJ2-2|TRBD2|once
TGTGCCAGCAGCTCTAGCGGGCAAAACACCGGGGAGCTGTTTTTT
CASSSSGQNTGELFF
>TRBV4-2|TRBJ1-1|NA|NA
TGTGCCAGCAGCCAGGAGGCAGGGATTAACACTGAAGCTTTCTTT
CASSQEAGINTEAFF
>TRBV12-3/TRBV12-4|TRBJ1-3|NA|NA
TGTGCCAGCAGTTTAGGTTCGGGGGGCCCGGGAAACACCATATATTTT
CASSLGSGGPGNTIYF
>TRBV6-2/TRBV6-3|TRBJ2-3|TRBD2|few
TGTGCCAGCAGTACGAGGGCGGGGGGAGTCACAGATACGCAGTATTTT
CASSTRAGGVTDTQYF
>TRBV24-1|TRBJ2-1|NA|few
TGTGCCACCAGTGATTCAAGCCCGTCCTCCTACAATGAGCAGTTCTTC
CATSDSSPSSYNEQFF
>TRBV27|TRBJ1-5|TRBD1|few
TGTGCCAGTCCTGCCAGGACAGGGGTGAGTCAGCCCCAGCATTTT
CASPARTGVSQPQHF
>TRBV10-3|TRBJ2-2|NA|NA
TGTGCCATCAGCCTAGTCGAGCGCGGGACCGGGGAGCTGTTTTTT
CAISLVERGTGELFF
>TRBV9|TRBJ1-2|NA|NA
TGTGCCAGCAGCGTTGAGGACAAGCCTAACTATGGCTACACCTTC
CASSVEDKPNYGYTF
>TRBV5-1|TRBJ2-1|TRBD2|few
TGCGCCAGCAGCCCGCTTGGGGGGGACAATGAGCAGTTCTTC
CASSPLGGDNEQFF
>TRBV18|TRBJ2-2|NA|many
TGTGCCAGCTCACCAAACCGGAACACCGGGGAGCTGTTTTTT
CASSPNRNTGELFF
>TRBV10-3|TRBJ2-7|NA|few
TGTGCCATCTGCGTGGCACCCTCCTACGAGCAGTACTTC
CAICVAPSYEQYF